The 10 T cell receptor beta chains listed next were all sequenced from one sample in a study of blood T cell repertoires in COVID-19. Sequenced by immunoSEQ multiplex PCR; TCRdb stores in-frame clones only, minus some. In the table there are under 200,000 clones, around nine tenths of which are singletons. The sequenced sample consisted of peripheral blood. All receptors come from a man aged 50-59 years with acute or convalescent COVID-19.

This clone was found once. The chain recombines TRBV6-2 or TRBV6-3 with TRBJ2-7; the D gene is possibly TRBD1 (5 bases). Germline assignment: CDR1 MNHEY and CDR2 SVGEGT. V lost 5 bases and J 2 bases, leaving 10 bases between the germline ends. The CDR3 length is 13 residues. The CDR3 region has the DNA TGTGCCAGCAGTCGGACACCTACCTACGAGCAGTACGTC. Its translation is CASSRTPTYEQYV.

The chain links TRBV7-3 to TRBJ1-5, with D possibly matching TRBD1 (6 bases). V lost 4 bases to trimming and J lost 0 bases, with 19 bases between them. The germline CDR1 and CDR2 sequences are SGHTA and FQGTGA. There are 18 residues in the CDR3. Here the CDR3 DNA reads TGTGCCAGCAGCTCCAGGGGCAGCCACAAATATAGCAATCAGCCCCAGCATTTT. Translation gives CASSSRGSHKYSNQPQHF.

The chain's CDR3 is CASSLGTGHGNTIYF. CDR3 nucleotide sequence: TGTGCCAGCAGCCTCGGGACAGGGCACGGAAACACCATATATTTT. This sequence joins TRBV6-5 and TRBJ1-3; the match to TRBD1 covers 9 bases. Germline CDR1 reads MNHEY; CDR2 reads SVGAGI. This CDR3 comprises 15 residues. Germline trimming cut 6 bases from V and 4 bases from J; bases unmatched to any gene: 7.

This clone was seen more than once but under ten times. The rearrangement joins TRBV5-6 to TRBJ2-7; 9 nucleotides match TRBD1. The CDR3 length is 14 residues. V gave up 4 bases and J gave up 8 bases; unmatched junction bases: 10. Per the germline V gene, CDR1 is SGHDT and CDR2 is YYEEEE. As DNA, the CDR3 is TGTGCCAGCAGCCCCGGGACAGGGTCCCGCCAGCAGTACTTC. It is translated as CASSPGTGSRQQYF.

CDR3 protein: CASSLGHGTGSDEQYF. The CDR3 coding sequence is TGCGCCAGCAGCTTGGGGCACGGGACAGGGAGCGACGAGCAGTACTTC. V gene TRBV5-1 combines with J gene TRBJ2-7; 9 bases match TRBD1. The CDR3 extends over 16 amino acids. V dropped 0 bases and J dropped 5; count of bases not matched to a gene: 9. Germline V lookup: CDR1 SGHRS, CDR2 YFSETQ.

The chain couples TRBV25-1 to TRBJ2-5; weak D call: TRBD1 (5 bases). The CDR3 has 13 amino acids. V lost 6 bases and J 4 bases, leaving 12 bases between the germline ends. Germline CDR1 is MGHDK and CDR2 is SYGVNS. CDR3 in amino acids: CASRQGAGETQYF. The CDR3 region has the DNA TGTGCCAGCAGACAAGGGGCTGGAGAGACCCAGTACTTC.

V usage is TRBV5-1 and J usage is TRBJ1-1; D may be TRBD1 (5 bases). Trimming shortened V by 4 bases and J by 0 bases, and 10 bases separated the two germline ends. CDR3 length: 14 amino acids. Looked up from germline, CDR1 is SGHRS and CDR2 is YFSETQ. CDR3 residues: CASSPGGVNTEAFF. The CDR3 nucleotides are TGCGCCAGCAGCCCCGGGGGGGTGAACACTGAAGCTTTCTTT.

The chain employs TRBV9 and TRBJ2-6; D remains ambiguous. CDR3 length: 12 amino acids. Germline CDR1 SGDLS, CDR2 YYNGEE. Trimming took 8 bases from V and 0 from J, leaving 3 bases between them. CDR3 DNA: TGTGCCAGTCACTCTGGGGCCAACGTCCTGACTTTC. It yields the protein CASHSGANVLTF.

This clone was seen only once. The CDR3 DNA reads TGCGCCAGCAGTCCACTCATGCCTCGGGAGAAGCAGTATTTT. As protein: CASSPLMPREKQYF. V usage is TRBV5-1 and J usage is TRBJ2-3; TRBD2 might be the D (6 bases). In germline, CDR1 is SGHRS, CDR2 YFSETQ. This CDR3 region has 14 residues. Trimming left V 5 bases short and J 11 bases short, with 21 bases between.

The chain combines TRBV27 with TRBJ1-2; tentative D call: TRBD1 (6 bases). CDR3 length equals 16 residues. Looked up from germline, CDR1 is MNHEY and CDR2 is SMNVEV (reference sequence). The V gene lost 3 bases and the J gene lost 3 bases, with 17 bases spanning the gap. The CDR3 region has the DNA TGTGCCAGCAGTTTCCGGCCCCGGGAGGGGGACTATGGCTACACCTTC. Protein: CASSFRPREGDYGYTF.